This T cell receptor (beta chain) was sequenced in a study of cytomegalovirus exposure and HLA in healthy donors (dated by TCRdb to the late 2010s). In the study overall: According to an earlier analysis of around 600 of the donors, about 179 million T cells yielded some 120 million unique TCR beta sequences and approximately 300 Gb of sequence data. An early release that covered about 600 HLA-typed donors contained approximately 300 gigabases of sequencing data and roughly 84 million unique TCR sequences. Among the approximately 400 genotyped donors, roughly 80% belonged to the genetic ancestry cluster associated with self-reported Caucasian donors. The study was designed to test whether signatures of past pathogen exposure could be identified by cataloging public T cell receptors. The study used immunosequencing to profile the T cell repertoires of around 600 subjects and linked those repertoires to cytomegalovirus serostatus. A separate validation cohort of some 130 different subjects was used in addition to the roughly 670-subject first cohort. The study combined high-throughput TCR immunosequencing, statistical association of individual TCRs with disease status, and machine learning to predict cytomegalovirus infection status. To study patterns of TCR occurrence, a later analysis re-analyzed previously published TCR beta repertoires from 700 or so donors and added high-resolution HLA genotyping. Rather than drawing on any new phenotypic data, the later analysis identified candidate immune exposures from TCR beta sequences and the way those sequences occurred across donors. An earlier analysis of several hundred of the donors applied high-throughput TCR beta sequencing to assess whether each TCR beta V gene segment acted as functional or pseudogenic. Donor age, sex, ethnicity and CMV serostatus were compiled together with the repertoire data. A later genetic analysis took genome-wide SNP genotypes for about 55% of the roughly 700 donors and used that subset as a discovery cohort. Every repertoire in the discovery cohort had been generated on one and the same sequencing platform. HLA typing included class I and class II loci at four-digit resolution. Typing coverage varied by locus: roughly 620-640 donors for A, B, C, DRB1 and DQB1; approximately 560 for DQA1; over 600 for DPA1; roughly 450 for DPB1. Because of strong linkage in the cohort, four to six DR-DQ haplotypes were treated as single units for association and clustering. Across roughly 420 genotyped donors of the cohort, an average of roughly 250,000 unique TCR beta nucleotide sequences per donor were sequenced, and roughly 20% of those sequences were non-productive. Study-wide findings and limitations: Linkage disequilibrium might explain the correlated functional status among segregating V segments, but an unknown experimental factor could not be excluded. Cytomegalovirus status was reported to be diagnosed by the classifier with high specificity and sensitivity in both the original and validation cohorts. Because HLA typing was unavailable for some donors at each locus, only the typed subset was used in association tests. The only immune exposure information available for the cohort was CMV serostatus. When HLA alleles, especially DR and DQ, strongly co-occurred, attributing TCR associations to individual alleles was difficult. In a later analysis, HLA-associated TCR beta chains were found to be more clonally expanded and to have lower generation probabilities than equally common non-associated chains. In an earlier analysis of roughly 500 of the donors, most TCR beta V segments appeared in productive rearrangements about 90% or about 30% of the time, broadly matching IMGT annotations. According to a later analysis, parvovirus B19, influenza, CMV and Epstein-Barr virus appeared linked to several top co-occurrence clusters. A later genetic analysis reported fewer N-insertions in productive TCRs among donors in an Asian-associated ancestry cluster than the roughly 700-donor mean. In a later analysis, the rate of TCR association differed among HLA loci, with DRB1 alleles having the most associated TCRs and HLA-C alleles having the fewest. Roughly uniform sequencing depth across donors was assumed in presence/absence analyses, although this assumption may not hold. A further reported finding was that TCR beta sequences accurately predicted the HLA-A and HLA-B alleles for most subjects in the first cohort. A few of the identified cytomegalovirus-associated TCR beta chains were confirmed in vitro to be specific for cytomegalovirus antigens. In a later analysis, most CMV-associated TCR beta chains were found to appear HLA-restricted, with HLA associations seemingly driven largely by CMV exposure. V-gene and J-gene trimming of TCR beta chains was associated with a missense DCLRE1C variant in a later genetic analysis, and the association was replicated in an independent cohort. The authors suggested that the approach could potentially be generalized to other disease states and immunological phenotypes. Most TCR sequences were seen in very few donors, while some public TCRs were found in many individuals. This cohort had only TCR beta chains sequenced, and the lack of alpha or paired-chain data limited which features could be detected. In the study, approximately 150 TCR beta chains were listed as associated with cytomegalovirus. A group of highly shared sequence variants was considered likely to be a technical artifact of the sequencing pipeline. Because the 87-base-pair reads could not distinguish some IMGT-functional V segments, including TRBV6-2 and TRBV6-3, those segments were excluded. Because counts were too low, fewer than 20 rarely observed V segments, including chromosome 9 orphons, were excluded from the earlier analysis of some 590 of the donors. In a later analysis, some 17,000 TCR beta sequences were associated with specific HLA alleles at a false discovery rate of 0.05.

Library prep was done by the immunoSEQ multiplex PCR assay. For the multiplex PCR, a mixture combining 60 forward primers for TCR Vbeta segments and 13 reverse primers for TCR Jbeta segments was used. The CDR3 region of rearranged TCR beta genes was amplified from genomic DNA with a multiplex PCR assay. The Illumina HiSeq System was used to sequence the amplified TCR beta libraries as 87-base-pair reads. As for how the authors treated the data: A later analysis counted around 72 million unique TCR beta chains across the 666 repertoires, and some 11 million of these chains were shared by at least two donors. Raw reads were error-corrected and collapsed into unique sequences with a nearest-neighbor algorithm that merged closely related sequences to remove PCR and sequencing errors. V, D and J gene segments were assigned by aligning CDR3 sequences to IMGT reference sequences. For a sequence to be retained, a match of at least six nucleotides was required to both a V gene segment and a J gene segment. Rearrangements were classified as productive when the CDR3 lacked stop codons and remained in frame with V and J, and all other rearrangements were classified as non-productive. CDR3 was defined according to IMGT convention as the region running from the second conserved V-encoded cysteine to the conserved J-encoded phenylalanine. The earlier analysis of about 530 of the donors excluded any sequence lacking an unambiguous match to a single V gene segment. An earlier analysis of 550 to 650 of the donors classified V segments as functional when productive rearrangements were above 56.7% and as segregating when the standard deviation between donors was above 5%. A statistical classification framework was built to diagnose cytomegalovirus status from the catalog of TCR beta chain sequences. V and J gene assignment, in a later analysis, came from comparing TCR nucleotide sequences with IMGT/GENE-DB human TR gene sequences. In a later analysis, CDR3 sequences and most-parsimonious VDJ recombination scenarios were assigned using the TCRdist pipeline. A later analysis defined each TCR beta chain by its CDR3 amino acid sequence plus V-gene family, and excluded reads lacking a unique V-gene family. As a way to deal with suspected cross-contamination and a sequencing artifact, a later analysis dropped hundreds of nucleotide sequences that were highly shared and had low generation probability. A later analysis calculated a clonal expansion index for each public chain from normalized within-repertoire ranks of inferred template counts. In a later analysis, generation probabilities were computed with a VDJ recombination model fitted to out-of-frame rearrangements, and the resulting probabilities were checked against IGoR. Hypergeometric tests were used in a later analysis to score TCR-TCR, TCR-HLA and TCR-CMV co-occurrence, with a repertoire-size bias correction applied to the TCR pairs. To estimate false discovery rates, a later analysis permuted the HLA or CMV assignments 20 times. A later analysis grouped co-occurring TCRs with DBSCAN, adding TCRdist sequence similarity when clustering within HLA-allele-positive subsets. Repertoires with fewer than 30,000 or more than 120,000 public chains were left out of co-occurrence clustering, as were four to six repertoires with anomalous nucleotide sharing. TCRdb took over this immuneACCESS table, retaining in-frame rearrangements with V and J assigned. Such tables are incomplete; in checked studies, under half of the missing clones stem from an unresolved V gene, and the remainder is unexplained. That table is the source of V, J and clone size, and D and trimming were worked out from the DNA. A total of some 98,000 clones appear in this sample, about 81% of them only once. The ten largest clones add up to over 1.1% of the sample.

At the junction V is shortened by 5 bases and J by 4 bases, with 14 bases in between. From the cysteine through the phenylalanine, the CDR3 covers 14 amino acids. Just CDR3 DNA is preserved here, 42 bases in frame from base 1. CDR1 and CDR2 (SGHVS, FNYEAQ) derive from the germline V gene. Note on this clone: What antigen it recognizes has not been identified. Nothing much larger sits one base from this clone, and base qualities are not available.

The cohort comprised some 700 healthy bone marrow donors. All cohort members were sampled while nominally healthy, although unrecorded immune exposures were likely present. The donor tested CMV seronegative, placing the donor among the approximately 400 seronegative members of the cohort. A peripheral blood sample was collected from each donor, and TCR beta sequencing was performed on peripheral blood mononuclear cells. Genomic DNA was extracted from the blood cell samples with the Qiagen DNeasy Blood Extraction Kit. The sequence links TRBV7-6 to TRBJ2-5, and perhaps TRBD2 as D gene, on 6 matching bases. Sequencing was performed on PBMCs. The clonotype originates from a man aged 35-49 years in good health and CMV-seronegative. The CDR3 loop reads CASSPPGDGETQYF. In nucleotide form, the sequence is TGTGCCAGCAGCCCTCCGGGGGACGGAGAGACCCAGTACTTC. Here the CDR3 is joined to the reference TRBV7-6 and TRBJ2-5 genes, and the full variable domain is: GAGVSQSPRYKVTKRGQDVALRCDPISGHVSLYWYRQALGQGPEFLTYFNYEAQQDKSGLPNDRFSAERPEGSISTLTIQRTEQRDSAMYRCASSPPGDGETQYFGPGTRLLVL.